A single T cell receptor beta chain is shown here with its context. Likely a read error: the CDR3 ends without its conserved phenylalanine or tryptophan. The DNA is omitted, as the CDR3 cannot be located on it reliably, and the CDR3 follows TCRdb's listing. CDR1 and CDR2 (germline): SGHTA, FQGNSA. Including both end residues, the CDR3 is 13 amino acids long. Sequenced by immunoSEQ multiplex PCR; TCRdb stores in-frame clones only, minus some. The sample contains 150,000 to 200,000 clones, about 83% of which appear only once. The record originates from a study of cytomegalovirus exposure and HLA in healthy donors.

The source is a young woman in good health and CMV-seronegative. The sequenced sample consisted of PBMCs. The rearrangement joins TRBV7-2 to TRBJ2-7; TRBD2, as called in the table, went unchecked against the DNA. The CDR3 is CASSSLAGGVPSI.